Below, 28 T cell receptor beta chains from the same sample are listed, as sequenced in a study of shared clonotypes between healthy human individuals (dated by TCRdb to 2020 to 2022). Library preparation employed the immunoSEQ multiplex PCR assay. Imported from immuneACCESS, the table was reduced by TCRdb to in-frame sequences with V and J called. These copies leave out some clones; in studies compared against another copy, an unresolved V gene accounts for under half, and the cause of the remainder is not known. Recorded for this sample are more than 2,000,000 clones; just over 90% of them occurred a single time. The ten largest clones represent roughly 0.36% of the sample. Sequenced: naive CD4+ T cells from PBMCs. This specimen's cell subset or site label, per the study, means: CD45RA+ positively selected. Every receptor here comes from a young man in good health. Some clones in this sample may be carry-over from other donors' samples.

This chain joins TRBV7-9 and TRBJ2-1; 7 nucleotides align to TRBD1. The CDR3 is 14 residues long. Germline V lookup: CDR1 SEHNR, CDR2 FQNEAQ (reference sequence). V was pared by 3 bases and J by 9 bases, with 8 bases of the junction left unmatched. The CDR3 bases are TGTGCCAGCAGCTTCATCTTAGGGGGCGCTGAGCAGTTCTTC. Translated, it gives CASSFILGGAEQFF.

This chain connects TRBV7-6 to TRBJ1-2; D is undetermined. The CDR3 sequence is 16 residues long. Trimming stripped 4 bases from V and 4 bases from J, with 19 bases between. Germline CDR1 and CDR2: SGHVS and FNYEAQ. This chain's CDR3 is CASSYIVDRKTYGYTF. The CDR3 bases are TGTGCCAGCAGCTATATTGTTGATCGAAAGACCTATGGCTACACCTTC.

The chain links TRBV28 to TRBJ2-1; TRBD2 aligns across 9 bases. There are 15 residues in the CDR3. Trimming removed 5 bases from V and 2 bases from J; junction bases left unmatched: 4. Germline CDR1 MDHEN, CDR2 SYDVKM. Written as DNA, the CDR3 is TGTGCCAGCAGTCCAGCGGGAGGCCCCTACAATGAGCAGTTCTTC. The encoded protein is CASSPAGGPYNEQFF.

CDR3 DNA sequence: TGTGCCAGCAGGCCTAACAGTGCAACTAATGAAAAACTGTTTTTT. Protein: CASRPNSATNEKLFF. The chain joins TRBV2 to TRBJ1-4; D not certain. Trimming stripped 6 bases from V and 0 bases from J, with 11 bases between. Germline CDR1 is SNHLY and CDR2 is FYNNEI. The CDR3 is 15 amino acids.

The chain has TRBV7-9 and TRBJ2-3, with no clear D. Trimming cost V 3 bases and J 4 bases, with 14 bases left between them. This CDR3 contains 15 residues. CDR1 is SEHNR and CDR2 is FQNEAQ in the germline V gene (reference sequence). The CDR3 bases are TGTGCCAGCAGCTTCGTGTTTCCGATCCCAGATACGCAGTATTTT. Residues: CASSFVFPIPDTQYF.

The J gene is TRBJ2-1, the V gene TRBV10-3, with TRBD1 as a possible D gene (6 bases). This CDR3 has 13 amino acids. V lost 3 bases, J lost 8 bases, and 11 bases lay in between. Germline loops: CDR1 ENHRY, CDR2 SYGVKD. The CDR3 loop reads CAISDGRGDEQFF. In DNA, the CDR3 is TGTGCCATCAGTGACGGCAGGGGCGATGAGCAGTTCTTC.

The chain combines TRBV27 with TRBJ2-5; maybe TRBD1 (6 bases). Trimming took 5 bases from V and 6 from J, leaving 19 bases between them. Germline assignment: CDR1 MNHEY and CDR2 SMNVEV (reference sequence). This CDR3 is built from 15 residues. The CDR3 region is CASSATGLIAKTQYF. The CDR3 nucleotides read TGTGCCAGCAGTGCCACAGGGTTGATTGCGAAGACCCAGTACTTC.

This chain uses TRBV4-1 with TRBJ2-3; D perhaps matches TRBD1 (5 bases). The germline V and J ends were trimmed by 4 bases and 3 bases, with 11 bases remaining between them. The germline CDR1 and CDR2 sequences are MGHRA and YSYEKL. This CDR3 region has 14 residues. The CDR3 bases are TGCGCCAGCAGCCTTCAGGGATTAACAGATACGCAGTATTTT. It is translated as CASSLQGLTDTQYF.

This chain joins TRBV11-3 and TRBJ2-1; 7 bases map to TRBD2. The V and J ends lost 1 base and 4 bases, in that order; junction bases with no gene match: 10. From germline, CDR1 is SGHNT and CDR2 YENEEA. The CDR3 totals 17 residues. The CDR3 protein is CASSLGGWREKYNEQFF. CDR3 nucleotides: TGTGCCAGCAGCTTAGGAGGATGGCGGGAGAAATACAATGAGCAGTTCTTC.

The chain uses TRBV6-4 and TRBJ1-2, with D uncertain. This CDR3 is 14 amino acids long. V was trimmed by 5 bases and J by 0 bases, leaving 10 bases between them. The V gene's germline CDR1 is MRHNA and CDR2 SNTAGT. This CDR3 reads CASSPLGPNYGYTF. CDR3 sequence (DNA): TGTGCCAGCAGTCCCTTGGGTCCTAACTATGGCTACACCTTC.

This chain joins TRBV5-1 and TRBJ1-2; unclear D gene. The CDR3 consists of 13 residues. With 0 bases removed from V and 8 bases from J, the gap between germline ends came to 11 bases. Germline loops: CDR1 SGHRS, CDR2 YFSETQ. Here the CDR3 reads CASSLDSLQGYTF. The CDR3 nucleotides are TGCGCCAGCAGCTTGGATAGTCTACAGGGCTACACCTTC.

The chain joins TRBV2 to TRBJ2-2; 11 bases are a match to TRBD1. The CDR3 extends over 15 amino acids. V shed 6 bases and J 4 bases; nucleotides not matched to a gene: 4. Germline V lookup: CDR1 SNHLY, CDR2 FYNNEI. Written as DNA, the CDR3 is TGTGCCAGCAGCGGGACAGGGGGGGTCACCGGGGAGCTGTTTTTT. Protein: CASSGTGGVTGELFF.

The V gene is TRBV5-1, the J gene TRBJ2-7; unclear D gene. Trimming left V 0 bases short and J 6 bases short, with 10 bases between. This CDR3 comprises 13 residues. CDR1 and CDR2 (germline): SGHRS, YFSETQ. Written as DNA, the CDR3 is TGCGCCAGCAGCTTGGTCAGCCAGGTCGAGCAGTACTTC. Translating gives CASSLVSQVEQYF.

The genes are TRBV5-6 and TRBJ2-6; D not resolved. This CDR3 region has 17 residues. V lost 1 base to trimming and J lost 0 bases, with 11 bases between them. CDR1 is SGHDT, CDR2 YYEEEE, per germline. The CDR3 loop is CASSLLSPTSGANVLTF. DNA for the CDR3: TGTGCCAGCAGCTTGCTTAGTCCTACCTCTGGGGCCAACGTCCTGACTTTC.

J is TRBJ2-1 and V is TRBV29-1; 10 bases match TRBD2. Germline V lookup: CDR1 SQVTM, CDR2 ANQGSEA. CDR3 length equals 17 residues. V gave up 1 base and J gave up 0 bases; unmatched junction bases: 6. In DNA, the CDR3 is TGCAGCGTTGAAGGAGGTCCTAGCGGGAGCTCCTACAATGAGCAGTTCTTC. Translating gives CSVEGGPSGSSYNEQFF.

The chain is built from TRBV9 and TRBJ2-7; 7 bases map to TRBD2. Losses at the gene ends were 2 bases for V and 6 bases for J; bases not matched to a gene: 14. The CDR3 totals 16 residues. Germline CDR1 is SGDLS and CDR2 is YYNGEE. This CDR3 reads CASSVDGLVGDREQYF. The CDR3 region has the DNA TGTGCCAGCAGCGTCGATGGACTAGTCGGGGATCGCGAGCAGTACTTC.

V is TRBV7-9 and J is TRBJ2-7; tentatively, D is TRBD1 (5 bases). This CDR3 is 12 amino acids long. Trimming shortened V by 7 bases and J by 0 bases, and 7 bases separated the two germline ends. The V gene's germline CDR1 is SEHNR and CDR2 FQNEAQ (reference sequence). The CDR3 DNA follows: TGTGCCAGCACCAGGGACTCCTACGAGCAGTACTTC. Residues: CASTRDSYEQYF.

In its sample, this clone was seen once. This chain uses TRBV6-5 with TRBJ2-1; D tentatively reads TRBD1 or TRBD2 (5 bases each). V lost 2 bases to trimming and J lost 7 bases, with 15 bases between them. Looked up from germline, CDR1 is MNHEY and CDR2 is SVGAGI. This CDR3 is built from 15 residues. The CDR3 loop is CASSYTGTKGNEQFF. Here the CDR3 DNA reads TGTGCCAGCAGTTACACCGGGACCAAGGGGAATGAGCAGTTCTTC.

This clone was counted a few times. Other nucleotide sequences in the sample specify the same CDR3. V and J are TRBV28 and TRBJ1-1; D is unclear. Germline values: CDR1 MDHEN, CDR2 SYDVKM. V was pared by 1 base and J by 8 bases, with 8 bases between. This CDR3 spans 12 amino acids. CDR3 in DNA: TGTGCCAGCAGTTTATCCGGGTCAGAAGCTTTCTTT. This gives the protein CASSLSGSEAFF. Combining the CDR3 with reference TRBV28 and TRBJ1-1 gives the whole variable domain DVKVTQSSRYLVKRTGEKVFLECVQDMDHENMFWYRQDPGLGLRLIYFSYDVKMKEKGDIPEGYSVSREKKERFSLILESASTNQTSMYLCASSLSGSEAFFGQGTRLTVV.

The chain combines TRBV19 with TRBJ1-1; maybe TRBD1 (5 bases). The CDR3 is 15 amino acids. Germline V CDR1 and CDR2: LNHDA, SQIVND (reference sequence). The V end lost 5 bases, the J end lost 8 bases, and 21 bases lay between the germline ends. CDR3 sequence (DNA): TGTGCCAGTAGTGATCATGGGGCAGGGAGTAGCGAAGCTTTCTTT. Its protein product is CASSDHGAGSSEAFF. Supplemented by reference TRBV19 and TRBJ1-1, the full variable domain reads DGGITQSPKYLFRKEGQNVTLSCEQNLNHDAMYWYRQDPGQGLRLIYYSQIVNDFQKGDIAEGYSVSREKKESFPLTVTSAQKNPTAFYLCASSDHGAGSSEAFFGQGTRLTVV.

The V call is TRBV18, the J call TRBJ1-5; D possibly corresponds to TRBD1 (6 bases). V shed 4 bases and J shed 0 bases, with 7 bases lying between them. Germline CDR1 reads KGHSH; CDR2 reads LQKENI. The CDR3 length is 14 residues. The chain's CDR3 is CASSLRGSNQPQHF. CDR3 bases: TGTGCCAGCTCACTCAGGGGTAGCAATCAGCCCCAGCATTTT.

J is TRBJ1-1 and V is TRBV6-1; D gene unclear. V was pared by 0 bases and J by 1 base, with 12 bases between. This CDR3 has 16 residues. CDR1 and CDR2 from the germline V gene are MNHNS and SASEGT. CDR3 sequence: CASSEAGRRSNTEAFF. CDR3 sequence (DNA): TGTGCCAGCAGTGAAGCTGGGCGGCGGTCGAACACTGAAGCTTTCTTT.

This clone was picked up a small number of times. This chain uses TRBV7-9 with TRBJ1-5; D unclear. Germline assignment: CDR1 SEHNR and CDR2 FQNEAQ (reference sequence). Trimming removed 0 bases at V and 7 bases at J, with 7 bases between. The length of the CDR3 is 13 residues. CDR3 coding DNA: TGTGCCAGCAGCTTAGCGGTTGGGCAGCCCCAGCATTTT. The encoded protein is CASSLAVGQPQHF.

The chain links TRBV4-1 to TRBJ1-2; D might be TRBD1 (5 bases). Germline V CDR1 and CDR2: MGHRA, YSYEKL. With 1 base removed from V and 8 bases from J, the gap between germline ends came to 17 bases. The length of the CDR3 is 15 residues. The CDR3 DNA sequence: TGCGCCAGCAGCCAAGTCCTAGAATACCGGGACGGCTACACCTTC. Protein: CASSQVLEYRDGYTF.

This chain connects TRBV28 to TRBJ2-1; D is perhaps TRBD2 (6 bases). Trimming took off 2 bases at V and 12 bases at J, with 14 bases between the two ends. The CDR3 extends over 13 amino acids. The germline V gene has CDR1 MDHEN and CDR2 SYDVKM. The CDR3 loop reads CASSLRTPTRQFF. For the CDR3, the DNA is TGTGCCAGCAGTTTACGGACCCCGACTAGGCAGTTCTTC.

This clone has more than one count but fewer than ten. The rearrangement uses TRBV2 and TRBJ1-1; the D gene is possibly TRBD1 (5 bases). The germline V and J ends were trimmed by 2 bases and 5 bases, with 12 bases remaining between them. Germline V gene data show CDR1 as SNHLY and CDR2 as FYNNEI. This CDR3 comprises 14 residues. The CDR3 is CASSEFGGTTEAFF. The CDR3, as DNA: TGTGCCAGCAGTGAATTCGGAGGGACGACTGAAGCTTTCTTT.

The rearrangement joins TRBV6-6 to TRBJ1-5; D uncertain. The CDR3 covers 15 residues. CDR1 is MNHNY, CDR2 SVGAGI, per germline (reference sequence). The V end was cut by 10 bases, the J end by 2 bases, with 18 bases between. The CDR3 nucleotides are TGTGCCACCGAAACAACGGGGATTGGCAATCAGCCCCAGCATTTT. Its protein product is CATETTGIGNQPQHF.

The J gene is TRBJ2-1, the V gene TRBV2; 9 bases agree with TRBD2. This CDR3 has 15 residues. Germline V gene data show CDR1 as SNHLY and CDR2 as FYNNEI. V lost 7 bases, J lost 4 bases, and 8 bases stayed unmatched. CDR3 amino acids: CASILAGVQYNEQFF. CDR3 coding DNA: TGTGCCAGCATTTTAGCGGGAGTTCAGTACAATGAGCAGTTCTTC.